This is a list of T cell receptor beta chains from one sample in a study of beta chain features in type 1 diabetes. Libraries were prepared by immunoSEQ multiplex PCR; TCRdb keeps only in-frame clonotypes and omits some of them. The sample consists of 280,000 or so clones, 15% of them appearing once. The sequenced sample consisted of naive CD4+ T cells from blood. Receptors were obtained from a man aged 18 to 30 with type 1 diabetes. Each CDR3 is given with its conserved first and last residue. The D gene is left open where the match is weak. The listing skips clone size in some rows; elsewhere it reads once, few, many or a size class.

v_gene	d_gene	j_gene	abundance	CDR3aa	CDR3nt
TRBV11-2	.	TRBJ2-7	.	CASSPPGYYEQYF	TGTGCCAGCAGCCCCCCGGGATACTACGAGCAGTACTTC
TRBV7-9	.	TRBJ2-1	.	CASSRIASSNEQFF	TGTGCCAGCAGCCGGATAGCTTCTTCCAATGAGCAGTTCTTC
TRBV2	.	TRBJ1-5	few	CASSEQGGQPQHF	TGTGCCAGCAGTGAACAGGGTGGGCAGCCCCAGCATTTT
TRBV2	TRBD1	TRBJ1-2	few	CASSRDRVGYTF	TGTGCCAGCAGCCGGGACAGGGTTGGCTACACCTTC
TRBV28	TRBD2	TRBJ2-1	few	CASRFISGGDNEQFF	TGTGCCAGCAGATTCATTAGCGGGGGGGACAATGAGCAGTTCTTC
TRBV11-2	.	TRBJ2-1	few	CASSLTLRTGSSYNEQFF	TGTGCCAGCAGCCTCACCCTGCGTACAGGGAGCTCCTACAATGAGCAGTTCTTC
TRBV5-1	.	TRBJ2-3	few	CASSLGRRTDTQYF	TGCGCCAGCAGCTTGGGGCGGAGGACAGATACGCAGTATTTT
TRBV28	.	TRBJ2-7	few	CASSPPVSYEQYF	TGTGCCAGCAGTCCCCCTGTCTCCTACGAGCAGTACTTC
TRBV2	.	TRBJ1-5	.	CASSLEISQPQHF	TGTGCCAGCAGCTTGGAGATTAGTCAGCCCCAGCATTTT
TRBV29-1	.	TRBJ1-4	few	CSAIDTATNEKLFF	TGCAGCGCAATAGACACAGCAACTAATGAAAAACTGTTTTTT
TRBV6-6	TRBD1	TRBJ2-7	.	CASSYGQGDPEQYF	TGTGCCAGCAGTTACGGACAGGGGGATCCCGAGCAGTACTTC
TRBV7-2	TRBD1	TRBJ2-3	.	CASSSVGTEDTQYF	TGTGCCAGCAGCTCAGTGGGGACAGAAGATACGCAGTATTTT
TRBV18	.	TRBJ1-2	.	CASSLTPTWLVYGYTF	TGTGCCAGCTCACTAACCCCAACGTGGCTCGTCTATGGCTACACCTTC
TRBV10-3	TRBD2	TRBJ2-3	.	CAITPGLAGTDTQYF	TGTGCCATCACCCCGGGACTAGCGGGGACAGATACGCAGTATTTT
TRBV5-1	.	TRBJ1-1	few	CASRPSVNTEAFF	TGCGCCAGCAGACCCAGCGTGAACACTGAAGCTTTCTTT
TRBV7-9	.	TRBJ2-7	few	CASSPGRDEQYF	TGTGCCAGCAGCCCGGGGAGAGACGAGCAGTACTTC
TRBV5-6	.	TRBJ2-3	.	CASSLFLDTQYF	TGTGCCAGCAGCTTGTTTCTAGATACGCAGTATTTT
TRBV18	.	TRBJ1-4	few	CASSPTRGVIEKLFF	TGTGCCAGCTCACCCACCCGAGGAGTCATTGAAAAACTGTTTTTT
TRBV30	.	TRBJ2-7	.	CAWSKPYYEQYF	TGTGCCTGGAGTAAACCCTACTACGAGCAGTACTTC
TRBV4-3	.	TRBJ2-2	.	CASSLGEMNTGELFF	TGCGCCAGCAGCCTAGGGGAAATGAACACCGGGGAGCTGTTTTTT
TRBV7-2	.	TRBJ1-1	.	CASSPEANTEAFF	TGTGCCAGCAGCCCTGAGGCGAACACTGAAGCTTTCTTT
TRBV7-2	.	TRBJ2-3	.	CASSFSGADTQYF	TGTGCCAGCAGCTTCTCAGGGGCAGATACGCAGTATTTT
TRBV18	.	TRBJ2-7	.	CASSPAPHRGSYEQYF	TGTGCCAGCTCACCAGCTCCTCATAGGGGCTCCTACGAGCAGTACTTC
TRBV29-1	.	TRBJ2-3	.	CSVSGQSTDTQYF	TGCAGCGTTTCTGGACAAAGCACAGATACGCAGTATTTT
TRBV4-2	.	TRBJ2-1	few	CASSQERRDSEYNEQFF	TGTGCCAGCAGCCAAGAGAGGCGGGACTCAGAGTACAATGAGCAGTTCTTC
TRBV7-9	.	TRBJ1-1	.	CASSLGIGRGVRTEAFF	TGTGCCAGCAGCTTAGGGATAGGCAGGGGCGTAAGGACTGAAGCTTTCTTT
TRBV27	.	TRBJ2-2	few	CASSAGTGELFF	TGTGCCAGCTCTGCGGGCACCGGGGAGCTGTTTTTT
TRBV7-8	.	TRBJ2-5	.	CASSLESLKGETQYF	TGTGCCAGCAGCTTAGAGAGCTTAAAGGGGGAGACCCAGTACTTC
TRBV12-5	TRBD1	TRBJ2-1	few	CASGFGTVYNEQFF	TGTGCTAGTGGTTTCGGGACAGTATACAATGAGCAGTTCTTC
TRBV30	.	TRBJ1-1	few	CAWSVRRNTEAFF	TGTGCCTGGAGTGTGAGGAGGAACACTGAAGCTTTCTTT
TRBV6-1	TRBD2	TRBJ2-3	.	CASSEGPGGSTDTQYF	TGTGCCAGCAGTGAGGGACCGGGGGGAAGCACAGATACGCAGTATTTT